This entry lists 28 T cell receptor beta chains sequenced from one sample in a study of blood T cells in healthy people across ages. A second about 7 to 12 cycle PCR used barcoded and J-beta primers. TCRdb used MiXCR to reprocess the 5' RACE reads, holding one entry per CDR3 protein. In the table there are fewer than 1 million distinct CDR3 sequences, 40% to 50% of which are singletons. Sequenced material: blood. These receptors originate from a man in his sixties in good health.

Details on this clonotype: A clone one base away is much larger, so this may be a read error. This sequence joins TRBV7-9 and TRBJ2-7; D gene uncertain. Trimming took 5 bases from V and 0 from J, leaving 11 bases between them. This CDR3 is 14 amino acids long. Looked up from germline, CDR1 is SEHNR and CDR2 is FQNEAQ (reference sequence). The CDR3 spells CASSVVVSSYEQYF. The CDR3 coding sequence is TGTGCCAGCAGCGTAGTGGTCTCCTCCTACGAGCAGTACTTC.

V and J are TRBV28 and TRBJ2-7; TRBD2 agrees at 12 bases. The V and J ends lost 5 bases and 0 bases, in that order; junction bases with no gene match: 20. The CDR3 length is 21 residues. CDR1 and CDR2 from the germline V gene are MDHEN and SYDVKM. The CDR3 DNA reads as TGTGCCAGCAGTCCCCTATTACTGGGTCGACTAGCGGGAGCCCACTCCTACGAGCAGTACTTC. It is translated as CASSPLLLGRLAGAHSYEQYF.

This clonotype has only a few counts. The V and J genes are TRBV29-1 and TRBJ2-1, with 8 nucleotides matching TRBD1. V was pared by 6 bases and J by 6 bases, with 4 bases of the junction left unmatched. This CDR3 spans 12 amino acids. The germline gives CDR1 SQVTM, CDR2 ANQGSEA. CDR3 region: CSVGQGLNEQFF. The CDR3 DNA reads TGCAGCGTAGGACAGGGTCTCAATGAGCAGTTCTTC.

As DNA, the CDR3 is TGTGCCAGCAGTGAAACCAGGGGAGTCTACGAGCAGTACTTC. Translating gives CASSETRGVYEQYF. The chain has TRBV6-1 and TRBJ2-4; possible D gene TRBD1, 6 bases. The tail of the sequence fits TRBJ2-7 better, so the J call may be wrong. CDR3 length: 14 residues. Germline V gene sequence: CDR1 MNHNS, CDR2 SASEGT.

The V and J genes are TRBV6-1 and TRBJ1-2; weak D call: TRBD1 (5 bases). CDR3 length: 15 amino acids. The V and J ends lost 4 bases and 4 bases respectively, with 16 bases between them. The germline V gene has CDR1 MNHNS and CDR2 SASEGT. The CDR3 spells CASSGDPGRGYGYTF. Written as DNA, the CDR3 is TGTGCCAGCAGTGGGGACCCAGGACGGGGCTATGGCTACACCTTC.

The CDR3 DNA is TGTGCCACGGGTAAGGACAGGGGTAACTACGAGCAGTACTTC. Amino acid sequence: CATGKDRGNYEQYF. The V and J genes are TRBV15 and TRBJ2-7, with 9 bases lining up with TRBD1. The ends lost 9 bases at V and 3 bases at J; junction bases unmatched: 9. The germline CDR1 and CDR2 sequences are LNHNV and YYDKDF (reference sequence). This CDR3 has 14 residues. Looking up the rest from reference TRBV15 and TRBJ2-7 gives the full variable domain: DAMVIQNPRYQVTQFGKPVTLSCSQTLNHNVMYWYQQKSSQAPKLLFHYYDKDFNNEADTPDNFQSRRPNTSFCFLDIRSPGLGDTAMYLCATGKDRGNYEQYFGPGTRLTVT.

As DNA, the CDR3 is TGCAGCGTTGGAACTAGCGGGATAAAGGGTAAGCAGTTCTTC. This translates into CSVGTSGIKGKQFF. The chain uses TRBV29-1 and TRBJ2-1; 10 positions match TRBD2. Germline CDR1 is SQVTM and CDR2 is ANQGSEA. The CDR3 spans 14 residues. The junction had 11 bases not matched to a gene; V was cut back by 4 bases and J by 11 bases.

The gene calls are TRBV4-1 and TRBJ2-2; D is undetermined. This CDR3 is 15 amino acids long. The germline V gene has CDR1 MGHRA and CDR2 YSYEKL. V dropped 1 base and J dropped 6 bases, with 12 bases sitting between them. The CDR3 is CASSQGLQRAGELFF. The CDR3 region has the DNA TGCGCCAGCAGCCAAGGCCTCCAGCGTGCCGGGGAGCTGTTTTTT.

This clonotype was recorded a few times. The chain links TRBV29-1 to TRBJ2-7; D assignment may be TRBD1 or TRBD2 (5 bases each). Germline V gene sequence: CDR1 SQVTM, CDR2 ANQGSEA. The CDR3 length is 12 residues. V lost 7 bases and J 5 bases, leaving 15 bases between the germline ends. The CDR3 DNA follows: TGCAGCGCTGGGACCTACGGCAACGAGCAGTACTTC. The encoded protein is CSAGTYGNEQYF.

DNA of the CDR3: TGCGCCAGCAGTCTCAAGGACGGGCCAGGGCTGGCCTACGAGCAGTACTTC. This translates into CASSLKDGPGLAYEQYF. The V call is TRBV4-3, the J call TRBJ2-7; the D gene is possibly TRBD1 (5 bases). V was clipped by 6 bases and J by 2 bases, with 23 bases between them. From germline, CDR1 is LGHNA and CDR2 YSLEER. This CDR3 has 17 residues.

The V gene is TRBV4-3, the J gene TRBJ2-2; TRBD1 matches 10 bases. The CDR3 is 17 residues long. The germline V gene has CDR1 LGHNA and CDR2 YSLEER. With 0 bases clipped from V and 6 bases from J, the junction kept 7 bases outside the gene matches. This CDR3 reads CASSQDRGTGVSGELFF. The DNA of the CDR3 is TGCGCCAGCAGCCAAGATCGTGGGACAGGGGTATCCGGGGAGCTGTTTTTT.

CDR3 in DNA: TGTGCCAGCAGCCGCGGGGCGGGGATTCGGGAAAAACTGTTTTTT. Encoded protein: CASSRGAGIREKLFF. The J gene is TRBJ1-4, the V gene TRBV28, with D possibly being TRBD1 (5 bases). The V gene lost 6 bases and the J gene lost 8 bases, with 19 bases spanning the gap. Germline CDR1 MDHEN, CDR2 SYDVKM. This CDR3 has 15 amino acids. Together with reference TRBV28 and TRBJ1-4, the CDR3 gives the full variable domain: DVKVTQSSRYLVKRTGEKVFLECVQDMDHENMFWYRQDPGLGLRLIYFSYDVKMKEKGDIPEGYSVSREKKERFSLILESASTNQTSMYLCASSRGAGIREKLFFGSGTQLSVL.

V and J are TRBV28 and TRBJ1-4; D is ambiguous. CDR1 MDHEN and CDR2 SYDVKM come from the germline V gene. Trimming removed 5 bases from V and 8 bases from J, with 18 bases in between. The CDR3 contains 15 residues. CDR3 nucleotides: TGTGCCAGCAGTGCCGCAGGAAACCCTCTCGAAAAACTGTTTTTT. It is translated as CASSAAGNPLEKLFF.

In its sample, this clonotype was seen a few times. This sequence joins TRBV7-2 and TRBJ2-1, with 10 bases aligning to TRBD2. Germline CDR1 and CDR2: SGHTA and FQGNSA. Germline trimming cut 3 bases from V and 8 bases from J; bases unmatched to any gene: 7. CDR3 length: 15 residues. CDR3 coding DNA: TGTGCCAGCAGCTTGGAGCGGGGGGGTTTTGATGAGCAGTTCTTC. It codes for CASSLERGGFDEQFF.

CDR3: CASSRDDSNQPQHF. In DNA form, the CDR3 reads TGTGCCAGCAGTCGGGACGACAGCAATCAGCCCCAGCATTTT. This sequence joins TRBV6-6 and TRBJ1-5, with D possibly matching TRBD1 (5 bases). V lost 5 bases, J lost 1 base, and 9 bases lay in between. CDR3 length: 14 residues. Germline assignment: CDR1 MNHNY and CDR2 SVGAGI (reference sequence).

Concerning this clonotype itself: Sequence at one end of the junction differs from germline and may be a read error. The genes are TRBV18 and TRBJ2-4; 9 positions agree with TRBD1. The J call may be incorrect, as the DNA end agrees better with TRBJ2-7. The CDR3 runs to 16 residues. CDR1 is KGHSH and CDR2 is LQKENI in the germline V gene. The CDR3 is CASSRPEDRGSDEQYF. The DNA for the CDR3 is TGTGCCAGCTCACGCCCCGAGGACAGGGGCTCCGACGAGCAGTACTTC.

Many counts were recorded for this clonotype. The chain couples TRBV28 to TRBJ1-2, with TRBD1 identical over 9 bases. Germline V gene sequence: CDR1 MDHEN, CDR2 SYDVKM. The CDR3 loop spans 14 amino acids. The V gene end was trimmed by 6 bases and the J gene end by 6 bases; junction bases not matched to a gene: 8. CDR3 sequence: CASRTTGGADGYTF. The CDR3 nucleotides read TGTGCCAGCAGGACAACAGGGGGCGCGGATGGCTACACCTTC.

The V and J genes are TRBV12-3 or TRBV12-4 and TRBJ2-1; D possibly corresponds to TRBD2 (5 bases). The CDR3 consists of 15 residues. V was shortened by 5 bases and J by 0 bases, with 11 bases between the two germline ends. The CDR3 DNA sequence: TGTGCCAGCAGTCCCAGCGCGGGCTCCTACAATGAGCAGTTCTTC. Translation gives CASSPSAGSYNEQFF.

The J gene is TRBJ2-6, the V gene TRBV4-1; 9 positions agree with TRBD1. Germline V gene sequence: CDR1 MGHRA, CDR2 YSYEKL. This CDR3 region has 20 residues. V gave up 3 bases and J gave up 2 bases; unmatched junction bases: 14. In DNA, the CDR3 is TGCGCCAGCAGCCACCAACCGAGAACAGGGGGCGGAGCTGGGGCCAACGTCCTGACTTTC. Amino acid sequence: CASSHQPRTGGGAGANVLTF.

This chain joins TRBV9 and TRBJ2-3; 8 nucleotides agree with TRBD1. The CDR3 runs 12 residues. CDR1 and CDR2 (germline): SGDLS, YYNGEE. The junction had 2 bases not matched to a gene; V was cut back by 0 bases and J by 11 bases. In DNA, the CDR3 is TGTGCCAGCAGCGTAGATGACAGGGGGCAGTATTTT. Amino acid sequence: CASSVDDRGQYF. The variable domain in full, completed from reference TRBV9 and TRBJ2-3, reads DSGVTQTPKHLITATGQRVTLRCSPRSGDLSVYWYQQSLDQGLQFLIQYYNGEERAKGNILERFSAQQFPDLHSELNLSSLELGDSALYFCASSVDDRGQYFGPGTRLTVL.

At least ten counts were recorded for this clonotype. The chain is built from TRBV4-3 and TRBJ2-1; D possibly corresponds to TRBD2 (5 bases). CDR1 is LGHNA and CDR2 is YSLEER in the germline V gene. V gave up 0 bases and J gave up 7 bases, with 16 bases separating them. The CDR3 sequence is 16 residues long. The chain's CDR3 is CASSQDRGSDLNEQFF. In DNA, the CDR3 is TGCGCCAGCAGCCAAGATCGGGGTAGCGACTTGAATGAGCAGTTCTTC.

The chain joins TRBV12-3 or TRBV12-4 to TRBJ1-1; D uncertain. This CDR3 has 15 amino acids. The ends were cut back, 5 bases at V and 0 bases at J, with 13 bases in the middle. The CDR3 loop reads CASSPRGGLNTEAFF. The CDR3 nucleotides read TGTGCCAGCAGTCCGCGGGGAGGGTTGAACACTGAAGCTTTCTTT.

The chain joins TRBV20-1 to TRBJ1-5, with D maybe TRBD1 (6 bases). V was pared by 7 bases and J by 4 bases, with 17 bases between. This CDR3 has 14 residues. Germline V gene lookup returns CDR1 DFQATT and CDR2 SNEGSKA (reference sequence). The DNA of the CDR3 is TGCAGTGGATGGACAGAAGGATTAAATCAGCCCCAGCATTTT. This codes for CSGWTEGLNQPQHF.

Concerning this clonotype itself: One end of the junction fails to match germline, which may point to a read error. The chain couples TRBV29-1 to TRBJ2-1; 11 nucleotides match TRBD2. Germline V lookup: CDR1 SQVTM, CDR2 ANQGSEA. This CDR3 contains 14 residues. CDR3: CGVALAGGYNEQFF. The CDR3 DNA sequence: TGCGGCGTTGCTTTAGCGGGGGGGTACAATGAGCAGTTCTTC.

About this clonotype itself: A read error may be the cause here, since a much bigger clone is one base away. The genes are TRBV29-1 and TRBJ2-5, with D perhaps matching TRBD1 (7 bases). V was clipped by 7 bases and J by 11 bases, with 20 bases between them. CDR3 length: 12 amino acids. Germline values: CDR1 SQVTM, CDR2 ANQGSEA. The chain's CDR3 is CSAGGRDREQYF. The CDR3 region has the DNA TGCAGCGCCGGGGGCAGAGACAGGGAGCAGTACTTC.

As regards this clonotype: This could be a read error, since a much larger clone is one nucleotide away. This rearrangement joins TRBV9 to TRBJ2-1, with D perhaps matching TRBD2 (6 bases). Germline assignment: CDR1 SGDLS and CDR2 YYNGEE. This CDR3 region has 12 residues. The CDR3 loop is CVSSEGRNEQFF. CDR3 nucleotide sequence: TGTGTCAGCAGCGAGGGGAGGAATGAGCAGTTCTTC.

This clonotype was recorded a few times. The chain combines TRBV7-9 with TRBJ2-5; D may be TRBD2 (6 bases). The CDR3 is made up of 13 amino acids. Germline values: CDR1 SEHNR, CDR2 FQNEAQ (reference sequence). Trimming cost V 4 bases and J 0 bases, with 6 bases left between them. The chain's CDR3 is CASSWDYQETQYF. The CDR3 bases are TGTGCCAGCAGCTGGGACTACCAAGAGACCCAGTACTTC.

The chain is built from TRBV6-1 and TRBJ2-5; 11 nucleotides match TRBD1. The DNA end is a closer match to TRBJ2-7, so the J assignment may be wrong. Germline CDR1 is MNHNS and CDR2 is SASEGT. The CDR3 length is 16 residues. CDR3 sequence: CASGSGTGGPNYEQYF. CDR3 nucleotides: TGTGCCAGCGGTTCCGGGACAGGGGGTCCCAACTACGAGCAGTACTTC.